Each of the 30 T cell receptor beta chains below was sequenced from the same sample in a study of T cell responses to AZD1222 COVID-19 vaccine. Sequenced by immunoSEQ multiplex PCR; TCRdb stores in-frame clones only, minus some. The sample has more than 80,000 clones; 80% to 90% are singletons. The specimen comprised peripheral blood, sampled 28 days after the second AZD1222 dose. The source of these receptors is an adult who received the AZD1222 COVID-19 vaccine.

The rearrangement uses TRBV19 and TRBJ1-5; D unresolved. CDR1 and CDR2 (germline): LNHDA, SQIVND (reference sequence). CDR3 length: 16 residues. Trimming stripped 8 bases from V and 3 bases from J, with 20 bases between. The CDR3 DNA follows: TGTGCCAGTTCTGGGTGGGGTCAAACGATCAATCAGCCCCAGCATTTT. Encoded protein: CASSGWGQTINQPQHF. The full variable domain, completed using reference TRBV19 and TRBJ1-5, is DGGITQSPKYLFRKEGQNVTLSCEQNLNHDAMYWYRQDPGQGLRLIYYSQIVNDFQKGDIAEGYSVSREKKESFPLTVTSAQKNPTAFYLCASSGWGQTINQPQHFGDGTRLSIL.

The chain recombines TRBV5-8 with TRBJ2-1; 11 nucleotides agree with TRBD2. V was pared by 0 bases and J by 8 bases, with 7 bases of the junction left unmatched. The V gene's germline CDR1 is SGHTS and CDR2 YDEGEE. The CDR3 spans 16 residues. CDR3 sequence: CASSLGLAGGIDEQFF. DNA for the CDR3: TGTGCCAGCAGCTTGGGGTTAGCGGGAGGGATCGATGAGCAGTTCTTC.

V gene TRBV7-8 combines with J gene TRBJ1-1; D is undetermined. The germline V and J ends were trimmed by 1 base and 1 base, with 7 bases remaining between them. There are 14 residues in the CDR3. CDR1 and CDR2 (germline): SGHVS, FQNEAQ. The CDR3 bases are TGTGCCAGCAGCTTAGGCCTCCAGAACACTGAAGCTTTCTTT. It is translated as CASSLGLQNTEAFF.

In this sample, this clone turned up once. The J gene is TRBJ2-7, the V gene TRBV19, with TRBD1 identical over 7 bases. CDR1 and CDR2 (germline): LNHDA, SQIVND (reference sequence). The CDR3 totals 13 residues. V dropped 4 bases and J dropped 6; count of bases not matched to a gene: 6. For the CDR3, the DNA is TGTGCCAGTAGTAAAAGTACAGGGGTCGAGCAGTACTTC. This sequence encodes CASSKSTGVEQYF.

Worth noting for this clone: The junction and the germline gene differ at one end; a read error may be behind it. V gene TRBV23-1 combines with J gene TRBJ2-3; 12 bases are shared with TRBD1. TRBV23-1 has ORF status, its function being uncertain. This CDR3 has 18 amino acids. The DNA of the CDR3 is TGCGCCAGCAATCAACTCGGGGACCGGGACAGGGGGCCAGATACGCAGTATTTT. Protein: CASNQLGDRDRGPDTQYF.

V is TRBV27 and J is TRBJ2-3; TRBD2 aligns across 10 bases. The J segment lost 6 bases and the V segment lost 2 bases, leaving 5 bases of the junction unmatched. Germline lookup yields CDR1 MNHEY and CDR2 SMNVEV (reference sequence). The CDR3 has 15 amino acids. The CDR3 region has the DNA TGTGCCAGCAGTTTAGTTACTAGCGGGGTGGATACGCAGTATTTT. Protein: CASSLVTSGVDTQYF.

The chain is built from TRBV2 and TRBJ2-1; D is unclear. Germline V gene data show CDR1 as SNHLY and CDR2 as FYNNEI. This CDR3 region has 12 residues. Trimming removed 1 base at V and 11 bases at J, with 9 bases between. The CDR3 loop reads CASSEGSVKQFF. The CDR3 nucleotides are TGTGCCAGCAGTGAAGGGTCCGTAAAGCAGTTCTTC.

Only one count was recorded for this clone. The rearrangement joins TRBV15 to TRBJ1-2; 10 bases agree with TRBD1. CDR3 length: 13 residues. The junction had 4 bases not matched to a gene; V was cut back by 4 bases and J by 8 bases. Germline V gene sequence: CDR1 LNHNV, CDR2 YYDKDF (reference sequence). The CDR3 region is CATSIDRGQGYTF. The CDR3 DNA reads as TGTGCCACCAGCATTGACAGGGGGCAGGGCTACACCTTC.

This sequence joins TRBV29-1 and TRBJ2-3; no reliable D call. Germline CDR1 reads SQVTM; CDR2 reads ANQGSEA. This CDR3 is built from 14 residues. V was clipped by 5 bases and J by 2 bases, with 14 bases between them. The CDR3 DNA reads TGCAGCGTTAATTCTGGGATCTCCACAGATACGCAGTATTTT. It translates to CSVNSGISTDTQYF.

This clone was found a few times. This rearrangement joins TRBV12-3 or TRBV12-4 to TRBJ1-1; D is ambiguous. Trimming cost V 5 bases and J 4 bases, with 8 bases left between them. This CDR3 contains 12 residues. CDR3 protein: CASSGKGTEAFF. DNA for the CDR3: TGTGCCAGCAGTGGGAAGGGCACTGAAGCTTTCTTT.

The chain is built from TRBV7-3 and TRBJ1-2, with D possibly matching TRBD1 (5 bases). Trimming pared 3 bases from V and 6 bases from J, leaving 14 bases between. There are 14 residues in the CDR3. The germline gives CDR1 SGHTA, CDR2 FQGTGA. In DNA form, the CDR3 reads TGTGCCAGCAGCTTTTCATCCAGGGAGGATGGCTACACCTTC. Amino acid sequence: CASSFSSREDGYTF.

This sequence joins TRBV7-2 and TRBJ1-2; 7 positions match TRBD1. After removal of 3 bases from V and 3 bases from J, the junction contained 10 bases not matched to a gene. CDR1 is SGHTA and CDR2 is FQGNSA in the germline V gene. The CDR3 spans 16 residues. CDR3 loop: CASSFDPGGTDYGYTF. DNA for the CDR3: TGTGCCAGCAGCTTTGACCCAGGGGGGACGGACTATGGCTACACCTTC.

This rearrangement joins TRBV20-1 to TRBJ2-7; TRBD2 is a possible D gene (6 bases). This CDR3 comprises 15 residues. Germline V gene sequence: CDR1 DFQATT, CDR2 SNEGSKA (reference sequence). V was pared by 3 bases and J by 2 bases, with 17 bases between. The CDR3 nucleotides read TGCAGTGCTAGTGCCGCCGGGACTCCTACCTACGAGCAGTACTTC. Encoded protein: CSASAAGTPTYEQYF.

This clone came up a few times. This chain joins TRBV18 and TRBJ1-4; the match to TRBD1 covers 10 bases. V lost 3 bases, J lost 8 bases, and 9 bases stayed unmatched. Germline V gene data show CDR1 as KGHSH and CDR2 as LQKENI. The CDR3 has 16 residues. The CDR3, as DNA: TGTGCCAGCTCACCTTACGACAGGGGGCGAGGAGAAAAACTGTTTTTT. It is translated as CASSPYDRGRGEKLFF.

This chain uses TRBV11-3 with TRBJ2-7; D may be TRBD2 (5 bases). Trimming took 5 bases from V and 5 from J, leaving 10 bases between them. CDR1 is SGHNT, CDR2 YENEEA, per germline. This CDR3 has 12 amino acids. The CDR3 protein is CASSRGRDEQYF. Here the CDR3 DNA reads TGTGCCAGCAGCCGAGGGCGCGACGAGCAGTACTTC.

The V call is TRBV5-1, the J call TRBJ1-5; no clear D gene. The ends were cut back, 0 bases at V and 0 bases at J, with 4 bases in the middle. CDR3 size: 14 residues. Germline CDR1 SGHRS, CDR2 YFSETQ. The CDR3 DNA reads TGCGCCAGCAGCTTGGGACCTAGCAATCAGCCCCAGCATTTT. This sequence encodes CASSLGPSNQPQHF.

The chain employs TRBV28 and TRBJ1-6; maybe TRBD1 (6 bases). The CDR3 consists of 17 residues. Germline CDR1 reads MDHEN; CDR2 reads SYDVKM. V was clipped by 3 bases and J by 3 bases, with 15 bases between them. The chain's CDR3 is CASSFSPGQYYNSPLHF. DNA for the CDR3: TGTGCCAGCAGTTTTTCCCCTGGACAGTACTATAATTCACCCCTCCACTTT.

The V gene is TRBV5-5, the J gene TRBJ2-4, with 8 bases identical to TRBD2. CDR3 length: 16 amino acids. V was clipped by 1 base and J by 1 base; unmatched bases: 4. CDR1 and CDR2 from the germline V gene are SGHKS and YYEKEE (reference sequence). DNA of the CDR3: TGTGCCAGCAGCTTGTGGCGGGAGGCGGCCAAAAACATTCAGTACTTC. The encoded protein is CASSLWREAAKNIQYF.

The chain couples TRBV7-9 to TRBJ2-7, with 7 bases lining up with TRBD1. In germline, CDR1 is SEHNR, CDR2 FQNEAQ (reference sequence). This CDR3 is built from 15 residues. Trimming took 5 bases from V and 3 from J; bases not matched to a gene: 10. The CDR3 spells CASSIGHAGGYEQYF. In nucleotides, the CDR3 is TGTGCCAGCAGCATAGGTCATGCAGGGGGCTACGAGCAGTACTTC.

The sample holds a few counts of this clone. The CDR3 spells CASSYVGPWGDAEAFF. CDR3 DNA: TGTGCCAGCAGTTATGTGGGTCCTTGGGGAGACGCTGAAGCTTTCTTT. The chain is built from TRBV27 and TRBJ1-1; no clear D gene. The CDR3 loop spans 16 amino acids. The V and J ends lost 4 bases and 6 bases respectively, with 21 bases between them. The V gene's germline CDR1 is MNHEY and CDR2 SMNVEV (reference sequence).

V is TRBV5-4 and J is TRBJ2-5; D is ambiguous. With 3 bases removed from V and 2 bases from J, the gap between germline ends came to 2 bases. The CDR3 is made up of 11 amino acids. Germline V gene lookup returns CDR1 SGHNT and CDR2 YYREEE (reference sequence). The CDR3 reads CASSSQETQYF. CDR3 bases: TGTGCCAGCAGCTCTCAAGAGACCCAGTACTTC.

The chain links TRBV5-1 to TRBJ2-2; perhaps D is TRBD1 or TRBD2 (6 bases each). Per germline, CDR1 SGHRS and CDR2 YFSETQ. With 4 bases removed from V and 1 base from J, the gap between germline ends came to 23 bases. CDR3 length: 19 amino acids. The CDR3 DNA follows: TGCGCCAGCAGCGCAGCTTTACTATCGGGGGCGTTGAACACCGGGGAGCTGTTTTTT. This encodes CASSAALLSGALNTGELFF.

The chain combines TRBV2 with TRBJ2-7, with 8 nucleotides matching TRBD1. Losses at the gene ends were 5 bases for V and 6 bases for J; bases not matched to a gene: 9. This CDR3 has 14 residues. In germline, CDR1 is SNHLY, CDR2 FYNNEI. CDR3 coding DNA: TGTGCCAGCAGTCCCTGGACAGGGACGGGCGAGCAGTACTTC. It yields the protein CASSPWTGTGEQYF. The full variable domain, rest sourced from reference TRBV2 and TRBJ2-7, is EPEVTQTPSHQVTQMGQEVILRCVPISNHLYFYWYRQILGQKVEFLVSFYNNEISEKSEIFDDQFSVERPDGSNFTLKIRSTKLEDSAMYFCASSPWTGTGEQYFGPGTRLTVT.

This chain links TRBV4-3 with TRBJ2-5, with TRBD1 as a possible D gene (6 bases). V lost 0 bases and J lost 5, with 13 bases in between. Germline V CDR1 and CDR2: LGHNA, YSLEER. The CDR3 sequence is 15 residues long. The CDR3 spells CASSQDPRGGETQYF. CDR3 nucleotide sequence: TGCGCCAGCAGCCAAGATCCCAGGGGCGGTGAGACCCAGTACTTC.

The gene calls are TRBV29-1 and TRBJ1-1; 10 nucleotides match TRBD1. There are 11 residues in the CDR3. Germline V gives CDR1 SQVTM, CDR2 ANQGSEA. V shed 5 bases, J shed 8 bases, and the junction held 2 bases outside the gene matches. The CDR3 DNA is TGCAGCGTTCTGGACAGGGGGGAAGCTTTCTTT. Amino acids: CSVLDRGEAFF.

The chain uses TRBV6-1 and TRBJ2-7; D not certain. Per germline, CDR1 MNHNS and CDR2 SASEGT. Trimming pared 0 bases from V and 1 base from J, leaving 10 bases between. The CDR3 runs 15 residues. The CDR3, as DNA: TGTGCCAGCAGTGAAGCCGAAGGATTTTCCTACGAGCAGTACTTC. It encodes CASSEAEGFSYEQYF.

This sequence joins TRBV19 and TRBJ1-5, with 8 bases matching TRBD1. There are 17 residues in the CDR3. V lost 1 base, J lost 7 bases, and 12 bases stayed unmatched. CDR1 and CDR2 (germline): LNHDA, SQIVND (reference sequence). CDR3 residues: CASSIGGLRQGRQPQHF. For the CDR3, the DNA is TGTGCCAGTAGTATAGGGGGTTTGAGACAGGGGAGGCAGCCCCAGCATTTT.

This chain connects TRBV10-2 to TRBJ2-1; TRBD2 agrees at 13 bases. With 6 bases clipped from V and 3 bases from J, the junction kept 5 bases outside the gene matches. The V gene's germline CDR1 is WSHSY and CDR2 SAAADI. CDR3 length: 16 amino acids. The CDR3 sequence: CASSLRLAGGYNEQFF. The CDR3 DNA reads TGCGCCAGCAGCCTCCGACTAGCGGGAGGCTACAATGAGCAGTTCTTC.

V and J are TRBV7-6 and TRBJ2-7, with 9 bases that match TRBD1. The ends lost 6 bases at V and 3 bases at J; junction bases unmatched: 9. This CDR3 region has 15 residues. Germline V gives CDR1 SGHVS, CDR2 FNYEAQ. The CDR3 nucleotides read TGTGCCAGCAGTTCCGGACAGGGGATTTACTACGAGCAGTACTTC. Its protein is CASSSGQGIYYEQYF.

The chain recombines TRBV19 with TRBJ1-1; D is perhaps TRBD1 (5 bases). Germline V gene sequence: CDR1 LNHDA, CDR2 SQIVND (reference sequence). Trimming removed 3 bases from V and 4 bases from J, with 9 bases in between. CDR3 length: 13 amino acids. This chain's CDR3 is CASSIFGGTEAFF. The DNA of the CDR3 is TGTGCCAGTAGTATTTTCGGGGGCACTGAAGCTTTCTTT.